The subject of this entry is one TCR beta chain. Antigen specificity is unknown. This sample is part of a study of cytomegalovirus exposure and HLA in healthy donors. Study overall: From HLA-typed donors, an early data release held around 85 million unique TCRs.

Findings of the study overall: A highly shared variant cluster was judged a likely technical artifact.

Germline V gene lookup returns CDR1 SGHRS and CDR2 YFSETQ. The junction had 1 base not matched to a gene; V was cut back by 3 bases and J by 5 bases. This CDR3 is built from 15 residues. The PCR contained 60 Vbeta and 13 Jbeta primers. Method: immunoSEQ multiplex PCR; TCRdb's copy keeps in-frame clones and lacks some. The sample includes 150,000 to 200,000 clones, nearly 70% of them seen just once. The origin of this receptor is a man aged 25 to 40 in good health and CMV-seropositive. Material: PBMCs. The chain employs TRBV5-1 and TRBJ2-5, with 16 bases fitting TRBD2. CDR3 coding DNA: TGCGCCAGCAGCTCGGGACTAGCGGGAGGGGAGACCCAGTACTTC. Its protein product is CASSSGLAGGETQYF. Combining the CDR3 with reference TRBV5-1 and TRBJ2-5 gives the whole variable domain KAGVTQTPRYLIKTRGQQVTLSCSPISGHRSVSWYQQTPGQGLQFLFEYFSETQRNKGNFPGRFSGRQFSNSRSEMNVSTLELGDSALYLCASSSGLAGGETQYFGPGTRLLVL.